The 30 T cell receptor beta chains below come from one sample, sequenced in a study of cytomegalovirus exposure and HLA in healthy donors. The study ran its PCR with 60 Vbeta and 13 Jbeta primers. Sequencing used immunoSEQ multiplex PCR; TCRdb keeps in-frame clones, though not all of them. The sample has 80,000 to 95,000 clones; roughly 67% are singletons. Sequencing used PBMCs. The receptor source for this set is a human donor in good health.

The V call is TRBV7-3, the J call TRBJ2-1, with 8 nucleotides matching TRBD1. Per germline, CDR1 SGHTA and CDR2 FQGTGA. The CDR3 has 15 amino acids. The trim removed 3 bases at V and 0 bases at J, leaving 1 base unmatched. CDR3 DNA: TGTGCCAGCAGCTTCACAGGGGGCTCCTACAATGAGCAGTTCTTC. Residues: CASSFTGGSYNEQFF.

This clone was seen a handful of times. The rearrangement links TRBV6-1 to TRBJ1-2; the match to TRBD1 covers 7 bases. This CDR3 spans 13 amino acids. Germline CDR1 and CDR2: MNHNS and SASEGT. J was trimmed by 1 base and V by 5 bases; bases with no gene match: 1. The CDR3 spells CASSRQGNYGYTF. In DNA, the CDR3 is TGTGCCAGCAGTCGACAGGGTAACTATGGCTACACCTTC.

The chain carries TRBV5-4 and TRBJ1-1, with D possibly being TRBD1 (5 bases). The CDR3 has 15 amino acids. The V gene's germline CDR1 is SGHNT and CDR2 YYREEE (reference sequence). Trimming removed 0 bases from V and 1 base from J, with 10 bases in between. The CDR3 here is CASSLAGHENTEAFF. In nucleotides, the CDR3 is TGTGCCAGCAGCTTGGCCGGACACGAGAACACTGAAGCTTTCTTT.

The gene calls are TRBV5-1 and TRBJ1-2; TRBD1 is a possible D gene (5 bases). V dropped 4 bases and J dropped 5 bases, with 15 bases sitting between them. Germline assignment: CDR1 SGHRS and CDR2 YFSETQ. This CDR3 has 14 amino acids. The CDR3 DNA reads TGCGCCAGCAGCCCCAGGGCGGGAGGGTATGGCTACACCTTC. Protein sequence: CASSPRAGGYGYTF.

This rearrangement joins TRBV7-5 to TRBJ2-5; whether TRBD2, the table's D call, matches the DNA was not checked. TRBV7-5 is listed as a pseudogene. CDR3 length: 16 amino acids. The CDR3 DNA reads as TGTGCCAGAAGCTTATATAGCGGGGGGGCTCTAGAGACCCAGTACTTC. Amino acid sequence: CARSLYSGGALETQYF.

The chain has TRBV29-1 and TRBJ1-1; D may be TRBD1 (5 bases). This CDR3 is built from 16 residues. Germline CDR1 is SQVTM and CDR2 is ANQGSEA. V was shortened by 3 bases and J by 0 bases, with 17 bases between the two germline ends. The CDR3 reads CSVEGGALEMNTEAFF. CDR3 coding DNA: TGCAGCGTTGAGGGAGGGGCCCTCGAAATGAACACTGAAGCTTTCTTT.

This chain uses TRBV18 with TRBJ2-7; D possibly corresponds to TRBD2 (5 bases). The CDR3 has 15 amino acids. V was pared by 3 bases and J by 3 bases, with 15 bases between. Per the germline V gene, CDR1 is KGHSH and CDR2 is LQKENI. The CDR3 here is CASSPPGVGNYEQYF. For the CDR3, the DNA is TGTGCCAGCTCACCCCCCGGGGTCGGAAACTACGAGCAGTACTTC.

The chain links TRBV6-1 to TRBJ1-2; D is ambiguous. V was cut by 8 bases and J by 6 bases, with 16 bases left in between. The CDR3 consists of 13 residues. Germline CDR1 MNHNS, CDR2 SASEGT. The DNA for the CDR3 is TGTGCCAGCGGCGAGGCGCGGTGGGATGGCTACACCTTC. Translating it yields CASGEARWDGYTF.

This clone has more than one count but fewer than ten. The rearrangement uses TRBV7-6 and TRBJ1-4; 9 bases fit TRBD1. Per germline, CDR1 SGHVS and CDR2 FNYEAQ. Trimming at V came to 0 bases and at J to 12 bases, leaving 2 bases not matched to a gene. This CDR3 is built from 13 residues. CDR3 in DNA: TGTGCCAGCAGCTTAGCGACAGGGGGTGAACTGTTTTTT. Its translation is CASSLATGGELFF.

The CDR3 DNA sequence: TGTGCCAGCAGCTTAGGTGGGCCCGCTAAAGATACGCAGTATTTT. This translates into CASSLGGPAKDTQYF. This chain links TRBV11-3 with TRBJ2-3, with D unresolved. Trimming left V 1 base short and J 5 bases short, with 13 bases between. This CDR3 contains 15 residues. Germline CDR1 SGHNT, CDR2 YENEEA.

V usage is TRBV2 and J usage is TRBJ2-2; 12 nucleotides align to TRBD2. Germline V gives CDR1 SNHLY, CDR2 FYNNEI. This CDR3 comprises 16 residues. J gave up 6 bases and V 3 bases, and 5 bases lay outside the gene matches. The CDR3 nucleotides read TGTGCCAGCAGTGATCAACTAGCGGGGGGCTCCGGGGAGCTGTTTTTT. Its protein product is CASSDQLAGGSGELFF.

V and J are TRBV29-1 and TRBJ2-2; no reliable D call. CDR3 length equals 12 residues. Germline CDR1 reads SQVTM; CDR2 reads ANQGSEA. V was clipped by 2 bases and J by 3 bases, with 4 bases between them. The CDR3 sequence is CSVEKHTGELFF. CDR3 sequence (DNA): TGCAGCGTTGAAAAGCACACCGGGGAGCTGTTTTTT.

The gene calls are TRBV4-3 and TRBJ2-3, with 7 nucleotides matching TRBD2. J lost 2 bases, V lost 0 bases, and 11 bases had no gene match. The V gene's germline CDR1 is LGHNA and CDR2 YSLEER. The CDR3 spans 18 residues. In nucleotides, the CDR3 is TGCGCCAGCAGCCAAGAATCCATAGCGGGCTCTCCCACAGATACGCAGTATTTT. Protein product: CASSQESIAGSPTDTQYF.

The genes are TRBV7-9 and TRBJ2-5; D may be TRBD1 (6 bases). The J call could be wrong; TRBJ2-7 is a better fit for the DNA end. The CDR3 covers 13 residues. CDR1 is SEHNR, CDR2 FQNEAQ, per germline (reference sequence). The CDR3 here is CASSRLQGHEQYF. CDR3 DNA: TGTGCCAGCAGCCGATTACAGGGCCACGAGCAGTACTTC.

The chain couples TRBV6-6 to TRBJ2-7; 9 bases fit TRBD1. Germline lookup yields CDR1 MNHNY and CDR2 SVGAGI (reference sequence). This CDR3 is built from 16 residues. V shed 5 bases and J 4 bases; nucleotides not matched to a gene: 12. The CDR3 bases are TGTGCCAGCAGTAAACCTGGACAGGGGCGCGGGTACGAGCAGTACTTC. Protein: CASSKPGQGRGYEQYF.

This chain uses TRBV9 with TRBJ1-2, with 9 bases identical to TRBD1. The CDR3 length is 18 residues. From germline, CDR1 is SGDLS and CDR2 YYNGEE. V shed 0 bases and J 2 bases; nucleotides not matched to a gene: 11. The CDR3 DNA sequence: TGTGCCAGCAGCGTAGGTCCCGTAGGGGGACAGGGAAACTATGGCTACACCTTC. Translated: CASSVGPVGGQGNYGYTF.

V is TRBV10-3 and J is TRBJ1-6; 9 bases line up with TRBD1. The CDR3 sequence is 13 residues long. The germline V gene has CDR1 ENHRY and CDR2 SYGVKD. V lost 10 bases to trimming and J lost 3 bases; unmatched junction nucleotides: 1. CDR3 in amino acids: CATTGGYNSPLHF. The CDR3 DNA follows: TGTGCCACGACAGGGGGCTATAATTCACCCCTCCACTTT.

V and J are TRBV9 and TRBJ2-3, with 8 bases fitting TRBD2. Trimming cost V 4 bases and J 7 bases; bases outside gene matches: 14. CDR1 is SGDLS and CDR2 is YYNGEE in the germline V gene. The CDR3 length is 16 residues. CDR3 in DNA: TGTGCCAGCAGCCCACTGGGACTAGGGGGATCTCATACGCAGTATTTT. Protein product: CASSPLGLGGSHTQYF.

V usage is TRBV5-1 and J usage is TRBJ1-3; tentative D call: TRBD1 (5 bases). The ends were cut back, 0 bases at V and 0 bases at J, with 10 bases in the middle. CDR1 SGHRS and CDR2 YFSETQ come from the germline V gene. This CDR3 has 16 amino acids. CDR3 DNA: TGCGCCAGCAGCTTGGGTACAGGACCCTCTGGAAACACCATATATTTT. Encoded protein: CASSLGTGPSGNTIYF. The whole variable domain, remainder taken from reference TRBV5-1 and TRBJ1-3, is KAGVTQTPRYLIKTRGQQVTLSCSPISGHRSVSWYQQTPGQGLQFLFEYFSETQRNKGNFPGRFSGRQFSNSRSEMNVSTLELGDSALYLCASSLGTGPSGNTIYFGEGSWLTVV.

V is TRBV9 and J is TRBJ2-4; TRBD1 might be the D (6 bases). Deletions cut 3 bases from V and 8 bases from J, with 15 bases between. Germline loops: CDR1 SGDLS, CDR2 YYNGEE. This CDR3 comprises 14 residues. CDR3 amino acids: CASSATLAGDIQYF. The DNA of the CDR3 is TGTGCCAGCAGCGCCACCCTAGCAGGGGACATTCAGTACTTC.

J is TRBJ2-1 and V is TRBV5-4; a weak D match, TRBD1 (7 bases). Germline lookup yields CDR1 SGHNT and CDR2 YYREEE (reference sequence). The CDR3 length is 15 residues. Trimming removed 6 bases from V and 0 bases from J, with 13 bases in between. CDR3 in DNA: TGTGCCAGCACGCCGCAGGGGGGCTCCTACAATGAGCAGTTCTTC. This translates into CASTPQGGSYNEQFF.

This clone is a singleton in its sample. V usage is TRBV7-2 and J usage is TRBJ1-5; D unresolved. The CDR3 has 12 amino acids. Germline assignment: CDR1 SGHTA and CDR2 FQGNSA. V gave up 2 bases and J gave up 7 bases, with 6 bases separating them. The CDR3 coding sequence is TGTGCCAGCAGCTTATTGGGCCAGCCCCAGCATTTT. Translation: CASSLLGQPQHF.

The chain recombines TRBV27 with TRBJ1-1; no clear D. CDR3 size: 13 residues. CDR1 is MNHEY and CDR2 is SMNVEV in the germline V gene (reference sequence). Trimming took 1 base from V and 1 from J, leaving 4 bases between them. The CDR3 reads CASSLWQNTEAFF. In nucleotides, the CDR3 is TGTGCCAGCAGTTTATGGCAGAACACTGAAGCTTTCTTT.

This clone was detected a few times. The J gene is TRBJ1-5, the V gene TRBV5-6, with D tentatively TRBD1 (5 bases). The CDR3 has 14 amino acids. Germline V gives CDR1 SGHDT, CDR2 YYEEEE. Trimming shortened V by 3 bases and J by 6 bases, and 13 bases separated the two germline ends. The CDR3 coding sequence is TGTGCCAGCAGCTGGGGCGGGGTAGGTCAGCCCCAGCATTTT. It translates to CASSWGGVGQPQHF.

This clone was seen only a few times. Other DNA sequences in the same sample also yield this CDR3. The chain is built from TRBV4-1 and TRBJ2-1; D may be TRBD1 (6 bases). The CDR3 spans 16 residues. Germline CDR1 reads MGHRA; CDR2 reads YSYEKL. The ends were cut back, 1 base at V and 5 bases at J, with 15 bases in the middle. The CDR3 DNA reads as TGCGCCAGCAGCCAAGTACAGGGAAAGGGGGACAATGAGCAGTTCTTC. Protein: CASSQVQGKGDNEQFF.

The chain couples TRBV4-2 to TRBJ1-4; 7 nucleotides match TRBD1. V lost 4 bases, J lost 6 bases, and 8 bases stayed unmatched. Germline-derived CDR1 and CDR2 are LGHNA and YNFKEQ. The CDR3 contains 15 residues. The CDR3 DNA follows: TGTGCCAGCAGCCGGGACAGTTCCAGGGATGAAAAACTGTTTTTT. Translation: CASSRDSSRDEKLFF.

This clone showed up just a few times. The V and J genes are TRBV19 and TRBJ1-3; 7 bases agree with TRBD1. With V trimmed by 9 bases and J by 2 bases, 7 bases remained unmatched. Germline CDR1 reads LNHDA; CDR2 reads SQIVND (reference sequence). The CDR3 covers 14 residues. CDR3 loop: CASSLQGTGNTIYF. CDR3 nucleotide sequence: TGTGCCAGCAGCCTACAGGGGACTGGAAACACCATATATTTT.

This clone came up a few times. In DNA form, the CDR3 reads TGTGCCAGCAGTTACCGCCAGACTAATAATTCACCCCTCCACTTT. The encoded protein is CASSYRQTNNSPLHF. V and J are TRBV6-6 and TRBJ1-6; D is unclear. V lost 2 bases and J lost 5, with 10 bases in between. This CDR3 contains 15 residues. Germline V lookup: CDR1 MNHNY, CDR2 SVGAGI (reference sequence).

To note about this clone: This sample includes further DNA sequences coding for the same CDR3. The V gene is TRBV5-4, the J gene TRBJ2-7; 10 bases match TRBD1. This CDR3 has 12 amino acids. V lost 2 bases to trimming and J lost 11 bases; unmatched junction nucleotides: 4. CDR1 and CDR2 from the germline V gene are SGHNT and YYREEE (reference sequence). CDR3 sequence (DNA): TGTGCCAGCAGCTTTACAGGGACAGGGGAGTACTTC. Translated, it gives CASSFTGTGEYF.

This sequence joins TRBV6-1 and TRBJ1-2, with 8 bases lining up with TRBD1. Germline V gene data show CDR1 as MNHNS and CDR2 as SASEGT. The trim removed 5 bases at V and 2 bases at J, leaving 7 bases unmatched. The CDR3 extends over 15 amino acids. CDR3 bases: TGTGCCAGCAGTCACACGGGACAGGCGAACTATGGCTACACCTTC. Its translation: CASSHTGQANYGYTF.